The table lists the clone carrying this T cell receptor (beta chain) with a few counts. Its target is unknown. J lost 3 bases, V lost 6 bases, and 14 bases had no gene match. This CDR3 contains 17 residues. CDR1 is SGHVS and CDR2 is FQNEAQ in the germline V gene. This entry belongs to a study of T cells after yellow fever vaccination. Overall study results and limits: Post-booster samples contained most primary-vaccination clones (nearly 98% CD4, less than 90% CD8). Some clonotypes were seen in both the CD4 and the CD8 compartments. These made up a small share and likely arose from convergent recombination.

In making TCR cDNA, 5'RACE template switching added a universal primer site and UMIs to it. MiXCR, applied by TCRdb to the 5' RACE reads, yields one record per CDR3 protein. The table records approximately 160,000 distinct CDR3 sequences, about a tenth of them present only once. The sequenced sample was CD8+ T cells sorted from PBMCs, obtained 45 days after the yellow fever booster vaccination. The receptor comes from a man aged 18 to 30 who received the YFV17D yellow fever vaccine. V usage is TRBV7-8 and J usage is TRBJ2-7, with TRBD1 identical over 10 bases. CDR3: CASRPKDPGQGYYEQYF. In nucleotides, the CDR3 is TGTGCCAGCAGACCCAAGGATCCGGGACAGGGGTACTACGAGCAGTACTTC.